A selection of T cell receptor beta chains follows, all from one sample in a study of blood T cell repertoires in COVID-19. Assay used: immunoSEQ multiplex PCR; TCRdb lists only in-frame clones, some missing. The data show some 350,000 clones, with almost 90% seen just once and 7.3% held by the top ten. The specimen sequenced was peripheral blood. These receptors were obtained from a woman aged 70-85 years with COVID-19, enrolled during active disease. Each CDR3 is given without its conserved first and last residue.

v_gene: TRBV6-6
j_gene: TRBJ1-5
CDR3aa: ASSPRGNQPQH

v_gene: TRBV30
j_gene: TRBJ2-7
CDR3aa: AWSEAGGAYEQY

v_gene: TRBV6-5
j_gene: TRBJ1-1
CDR3aa: ATLQGARDTEAF

v_gene: TRBV10-3
j_gene: TRBJ1-2
CDR3aa: AISGTGGGYGYT

v_gene: TRBV6-2/TRBV6-3
j_gene: TRBJ1-5
CDR3aa: ASSYYQQGSGNQPQH

v_gene: TRBV5-1
j_gene: TRBJ2-7
CDR3aa: ASSPGGREQY

v_gene: TRBV18
j_gene: TRBJ1-1
CDR3aa: ASSPSRGKDQNTEAF

v_gene: TRBV3-1/TRBV3-2
j_gene: TRBJ1-4
CDR3aa: ASSPFSGNEKLF

v_gene: TRBV5-5
j_gene: TRBJ2-7
CDR3aa: ASSRTGNGEQY

v_gene: TRBV18
j_gene: TRBJ1-1
CDR3aa: ASSWDRDTEAF

v_gene: TRBV28
j_gene: TRBJ1-3
CDR3aa: ASSEPGAGGANGNTIY

v_gene: TRBV10-1
j_gene: TRBJ2-3
CDR3aa: ASSLGLAGGPLGTDTQY

v_gene: TRBV7-2
j_gene: TRBJ2-1
CDR3aa: ASSPRGGWFPGSSNEQF

v_gene: TRBV19
j_gene: TRBJ1-4
CDR3aa: ASRGPRVGEKLF

v_gene: TRBV30
j_gene: TRBJ2-1
CDR3aa: AWIRGDEQF

v_gene: TRBV5-4
j_gene: TRBJ1-4
CDR3aa: ASSLARGSDEKLF

v_gene: TRBV15
j_gene: TRBJ1-1
CDR3aa: ATQGTMNTEAF

v_gene: TRBV1
j_gene: TRBJ2-3
CDR3aa: TSRHRDQVADTQY

v_gene: TRBV30
j_gene: TRBJ1-1
CDR3aa: AWSFLPGQGSISANTEAF

v_gene: TRBV29-1
j_gene: TRBJ1-5
CDR3aa: SVGTEPNQPQH

v_gene: TRBV7-2
j_gene: TRBJ2-3
CDR3aa: ASSLASTSTDTQY

v_gene: TRBV27
j_gene: TRBJ1-2
CDR3aa: ASSQLRGTFNYGYT

v_gene: TRBV6-5
j_gene: TRBJ1-1
CDR3aa: ASSYSQGNTEAF

v_gene: TRBV10-3
j_gene: TRBJ1-3
CDR3aa: AIIGGGNTIY

v_gene: TRBV5-1
j_gene: TRBJ1-1
CDR3aa: ASSTHLQGGGTEAF

v_gene: TRBV2
j_gene: TRBJ1-1
CDR3aa: ASTDRVVSEAF

v_gene: TRBV14
j_gene: TRBJ2-7
CDR3aa: ASSQGPGIHTEQY

v_gene: TRBV27
j_gene: TRBJ2-1
CDR3aa: ASSSLTGRVVQF

v_gene: TRBV5-1
j_gene: TRBJ1-1
CDR3aa: ASSPIPAGQNTEAF

v_gene: TRBV7-2
j_gene: TRBJ2-7
CDR3aa: ASSLRSGGHHEQY

v_gene: TRBV13
j_gene: TRBJ2-7
CDR3aa: ASSLMGGTGNYEQY

v_gene: TRBV11-2
j_gene: TRBJ2-5
CDR3aa: ASRPGLAGETQY

v_gene: TRBV29-1
j_gene: TRBJ1-5
CDR3aa: SVQDRVGNQPQH

v_gene: TRBV18
j_gene: TRBJ1-4
CDR3aa: ASSPGQGITNEKLF

v_gene: TRBV30
j_gene: TRBJ2-1
CDR3aa: AWSQDYKVYNEQF

v_gene: TRBV24-1
j_gene: TRBJ2-2
CDR3aa: ATSDETGGLTGELF

v_gene: TRBV25-1
j_gene: TRBJ2-7
CDR3aa: ASSEGSEQY

v_gene: TRBV2
j_gene: TRBJ1-1
CDR3aa: ASSEALRTGDTEAF

v_gene: TRBV7-2
j_gene: TRBJ1-2
CDR3aa: ASSSQGARGYT

v_gene: TRBV7-8
j_gene: TRBJ1-2
CDR3aa: ASSFYLTHGYT

v_gene: TRBV24-1
j_gene: TRBJ1-5
CDR3aa: ATSDPVSNQPQH

v_gene: TRBV11-2
j_gene: TRBJ2-5
CDR3aa: ASSLPGQETQY

v_gene: TRBV6-5
j_gene: TRBJ1-6
CDR3aa: ASSQTTGQRSPLH

v_gene: TRBV5-1
j_gene: TRBJ1-1
CDR3aa: ASSLAGLLNTEAF